Listed below are T cell receptor beta chains from one sample, sequenced in a study of CD8 T cells in ankylosing spondylitis. TCRdb re-called the 5' RACE reads with MiXCR, one entry per CDR3 protein. Counted here are about 170,000 distinct CDR3 sequences, 15% to 20% occurring once; the ten biggest clones make up under 9%. Input material: blood, either unsorted or a sorted T cell fraction (not recorded which). Receptors were obtained from a male donor with ankylosing spondylitis or in good health (not recorded which). Each CDR3 is given with its conserved first and last residue. A D gene is named only where the DNA matches it firmly. Only some rows state a clone size, as once, few, many or a class for expanded clones.

CDR3 length: 16; V gene: TRBV7-3; D gene: NA; clone size: NA; J gene: TRBJ2-2; CDR3 DNA: TGTGCCAGCAGCTTATCTCGGACAGCTAACACCGGGGAGCTGTTTTTT; CDR3 protein: CASSLSRTANTGELFF
CDR3 length: 15; V gene: TRBV19; D gene: NA; clone size: NA; J gene: TRBJ1-6; CDR3 DNA: TGTGCCAGTAGTCTCCGAGACGCCTATAATTCACCCCTCCACTTT; CDR3 protein: CASSLRDAYNSPLHF
CDR3 length: 15; V gene: TRBV6-5; D gene: TRBD1; clone size: few; J gene: TRBJ2-3; CDR3 DNA: TGTGCCAGCAGTTACCGTGACAGGGGCACAGATACGCAGTATTTT; CDR3 protein: CASSYRDRGTDTQYF
CDR3 length: 15; V gene: TRBV20-1; D gene: NA; clone size: NA; J gene: TRBJ1-5; CDR3 DNA: TGCAGTGCCAACCTATTCGGACAACGCAATCAGCGCCAGCATTTT; CDR3 protein: CSANLFGQRNQRQHF
CDR3 length: 13; V gene: TRBV5-1; D gene: NA; clone size: few; J gene: TRBJ1-1; CDR3 DNA: TGCGCCAGCAGCTTTTCAGGCGAGGGTGAAGCTTTCTTT; CDR3 protein: CASSFSGEGEAFF
CDR3 length: 15; V gene: TRBV5-5; D gene: NA; clone size: NA; J gene: TRBJ2-1; CDR3 DNA: TGTGCCAGCAGCTCTCCTTTGGGGAGGTACAATGAGCAGTTCTTC; CDR3 protein: CASSSPLGRYNEQFF
CDR3 length: 11; V gene: TRBV10-3; D gene: NA; clone size: NA; J gene: TRBJ1-1; CDR3 DNA: TGTGCCACGGAGGGGGGGACTGAAGCTTTCTTT; CDR3 protein: CATEGGTEAFF
CDR3 length: 13; V gene: TRBV3-1; D gene: NA; clone size: few; J gene: TRBJ2-5; CDR3 DNA: TGTGCCAGCACCACAAGAAGTCTGGGGACCCAGTACTTC; CDR3 protein: CASTTRSLGTQYF
CDR3 length: 15; V gene: TRBV7-2; D gene: NA; clone size: few; J gene: TRBJ2-1; CDR3 DNA: TGTGCCAGTAGATCAATAGGACAGCCTTACAATGAGCAGTTCTTC; CDR3 protein: CASRSIGQPYNEQFF
CDR3 length: 12; V gene: TRBV2; D gene: TRBD2; clone size: few; J gene: TRBJ2-3; CDR3 DNA: TGTGCCAGCGGACTAGAATCAGATACGCAGTATTTT; CDR3 protein: CASGLESDTQYF
CDR3 length: 14; V gene: TRBV24-1; D gene: NA; clone size: few; J gene: TRBJ2-2; CDR3 DNA: TGTGCCACCGGGGACTTCCTGGGAGCCGGGGAGCTGTTTTTT; CDR3 protein: CATGDFLGAGELFF
CDR3 length: 13; V gene: TRBV7-7; D gene: TRBD1; clone size: NA; J gene: TRBJ2-5; CDR3 DNA: TGTGCCAGCAGCCGACAGGGTTCGGAGACCCTGTACTTC; CDR3 protein: CASSRQGSETLYF
CDR3 length: 14; V gene: TRBV7-3; D gene: NA; clone size: NA; J gene: TRBJ2-5; CDR3 DNA: TGTGCCAGCAGCTTAAATCGTGCACAAGAGACCCAGTACTTC; CDR3 protein: CASSLNRAQETQYF
CDR3 length: 15; V gene: TRBV7-7; D gene: TRBD2; clone size: many; J gene: TRBJ2-3; CDR3 DNA: TGTGCCAGCAGCCCCAGCGGGGGTGGCACAGATACGCAGTATTTT; CDR3 protein: CASSPSGGGTDTQYF
CDR3 length: 14; V gene: TRBV29-1; D gene: NA; clone size: many; J gene: TRBJ1-1; CDR3 DNA: TGCAGCGTTGAAAGGGAACAGGGCCCCACTGAAGCTTTCTTT; CDR3 protein: CSVEREQGPTEAFF
CDR3 length: 15; V gene: TRBV7-8; D gene: NA; clone size: many; J gene: TRBJ1-6; CDR3 DNA: TGTGCCAGCAGCTTAATGGCCACCAATAATTCACCCCTCCACTTT; CDR3 protein: CASSLMATNNSPLHF
CDR3 length: 15; V gene: TRBV5-1; D gene: NA; clone size: many; J gene: TRBJ2-2; CDR3 DNA: TGCGCCAGCAGCCAACTCTCCAGGGCTACCGGGGAGCTGTTTTTT; CDR3 protein: CASSQLSRATGELFF
CDR3 length: 15; V gene: TRBV13; D gene: TRBD2; clone size: many; J gene: TRBJ2-1; CDR3 DNA: TGTGCCAGCAACTACGGGACTAGCGGTTACAATGAGCAGTTCTTC; CDR3 protein: CASNYGTSGYNEQFF
CDR3 length: 13; V gene: TRBV20-1; D gene: NA; clone size: few; J gene: TRBJ2-1; CDR3 DNA: TGCAGTGCTAGGACCACTCTAGCAAATGAGCAGTTCTTC; CDR3 protein: CSARTTLANEQFF
CDR3 length: 13; V gene: TRBV20-1; D gene: NA; clone size: many; J gene: TRBJ2-2; CDR3 DNA: TGCAGTGCTAGAGATTTAGGGACCGGGGAGCTGTTTTTT; CDR3 protein: CSARDLGTGELFF
CDR3 length: 14; V gene: TRBV28; D gene: NA; clone size: many; J gene: TRBJ2-7; CDR3 DNA: TGTGCCAGCTTTGCGAGGGGGGCTTCTTACGAGCAGTACTTC; CDR3 protein: CASFARGASYEQYF
CDR3 length: 14; V gene: TRBV29-1; D gene: TRBD2; clone size: many; J gene: TRBJ2-3; CDR3 DNA: TGCAGCGTCCGGGGGGGGCGCAGCACAGATACGCAGTATTTT; CDR3 protein: CSVRGGRSTDTQYF
CDR3 length: 16; V gene: TRBV3-1; D gene: TRBD1; clone size: NA; J gene: TRBJ1-3; CDR3 DNA: TGTGCCAGCAGCCTACAGGGGATTCTTTCTGGAAACACCATATATTTT; CDR3 protein: CASSLQGILSGNTIYF
CDR3 length: 13; V gene: TRBV5-1; D gene: NA; clone size: many; J gene: TRBJ2-5; CDR3 DNA: TGCGCCAGCAGCTTGGCCCCGGAAGAGACCCAGTACTTC; CDR3 protein: CASSLAPEETQYF
CDR3 length: 13; V gene: TRBV15; D gene: NA; clone size: NA; J gene: TRBJ1-3; CDR3 DNA: TGTGCCACCAGCAGAGTTGAGGGAAACACCATATATTTT; CDR3 protein: CATSRVEGNTIYF
CDR3 length: 15; V gene: TRBV23-1; D gene: NA; clone size: NA; J gene: TRBJ2-7; CDR3 DNA: TGCGCCAGCAGTCAACCTATAACTATCTCCTACGAGCAGTACTTC; CDR3 protein: CASSQPITISYEQYF
CDR3 length: 16; V gene: TRBV20-1; D gene: TRBD2; clone size: many; J gene: TRBJ2-2; CDR3 DNA: TGCAGTGCTTTGGATGGGCTAGCGGCCAACACCGGGGAGCTGTTTTTT; CDR3 protein: CSALDGLAANTGELFF
CDR3 length: 12; V gene: TRBV7-2; D gene: NA; clone size: NA; J gene: TRBJ2-1; CDR3 DNA: TGTGCCAGCAGCTTGCGCATCAGTGAGCAGTTCTTC; CDR3 protein: CASSLRISEQFF
CDR3 length: 15; V gene: TRBV24-1; D gene: TRBD2; clone size: NA; J gene: TRBJ2-1; CDR3 DNA: TGTGCCACCAGTGACCCCGGGACTAGCAAGAATGAGCAGTTCTTC; CDR3 protein: CATSDPGTSKNEQFF
CDR3 length: 14; V gene: TRBV20-1; D gene: NA; clone size: many; J gene: TRBJ2-1; CDR3 DNA: TGCAGTGCTAGAGGTTCGATCCCACCGAATGAGCAGTTCTTC; CDR3 protein: CSARGSIPPNEQFF
CDR3 length: 13; V gene: TRBV7-3; D gene: NA; clone size: NA; J gene: TRBJ2-3; CDR3 DNA: TGTGCCAGCAGCTTATTATCGTCGGATACGCAGTATTTT; CDR3 protein: CASSLLSSDTQYF
CDR3 length: 14; V gene: TRBV20-1; D gene: TRBD2; clone size: many; J gene: TRBJ2-7; CDR3 DNA: TGCAGTGCGAGACTAGCGGGAGGGATCTACGAGCAGTACTTC; CDR3 protein: CSARLAGGIYEQYF
CDR3 length: 13; V gene: TRBV15; D gene: NA; clone size: many; J gene: TRBJ1-2; CDR3 DNA: TGTGCCACCAGCAGAGGACGGGTCTATGGCTACACCTTC; CDR3 protein: CATSRGRVYGYTF
CDR3 length: 13; V gene: TRBV28; D gene: NA; clone size: many; J gene: TRBJ1-2; CDR3 DNA: TGTGCCAGCAGTTTGGGGACGGCCTATGGCTACACCTTC; CDR3 protein: CASSLGTAYGYTF
CDR3 length: 16; V gene: TRBV29-1; D gene: NA; clone size: many; J gene: TRBJ2-1; CDR3 DNA: TGCAGCGTTGACAGAGCGAATCTCGGACGCAACAATGAGCAGTTCTTC; CDR3 protein: CSVDRANLGRNNEQFF
CDR3 length: 15; V gene: TRBV11-2; D gene: NA; clone size: few; J gene: TRBJ2-3; CDR3 DNA: TGTGCCAGCAGCTTAGCAGGCTTCAGCACAGATACGCAGTATTTT; CDR3 protein: CASSLAGFSTDTQYF
CDR3 length: 13; V gene: TRBV28; D gene: NA; clone size: few; J gene: TRBJ2-7; CDR3 DNA: TGTGCCAGCAGTGGGGACGGGTCCTACGAGCAGTACTTC; CDR3 protein: CASSGDGSYEQYF
CDR3 length: 14; V gene: TRBV5-1; D gene: NA; clone size: many; J gene: TRBJ1-1; CDR3 DNA: TGCGCCAGCAACAGCCGGGAGGGGGACACTGAAGCTTTCTTT; CDR3 protein: CASNSREGDTEAFF
CDR3 length: 16; V gene: TRBV20-1; D gene: TRBD1; clone size: few; J gene: TRBJ1-1; CDR3 DNA: TGCAGTGCTGGTATCTGGGACAGCAGCATGAACACTGAAGCTTTCTTT; CDR3 protein: CSAGIWDSSMNTEAFF
CDR3 length: 14; V gene: TRBV13; D gene: NA; clone size: NA; J gene: TRBJ2-7; CDR3 DNA: TGTGCCAGCAGCTTAGGCAGTGCCCTCTACGAGCAGTACTTC; CDR3 protein: CASSLGSALYEQYF
CDR3 length: 15; V gene: TRBV21-1; D gene: NA; clone size: NA; J gene: TRBJ2-3; CDR3 DNA: TGTGCCAGCAGCAAACAGGCAGGGAGCACAGATACGCAGTATTTT; CDR3 protein: CASSKQAGSTDTQYF
CDR3 length: 14; V gene: TRBV19; D gene: NA; clone size: NA; J gene: TRBJ2-1; CDR3 DNA: TGTGCCAGTTCGTCGGGTCTCCCCTACAATGAGCAGTTCTTC; CDR3 protein: CASSSGLPYNEQFF
CDR3 length: 15; V gene: TRBV12-3/TRBV12-4; D gene: TRBD1; clone size: many; J gene: TRBJ2-1; CDR3 DNA: TGTGCCAGCACTGAGACAGGGGGCTCCTACAATGAGCAGTTCTTC; CDR3 protein: CASTETGGSYNEQFF
CDR3 length: 17; V gene: TRBV20-1; D gene: TRBD2; clone size: many; J gene: TRBJ2-2; CDR3 DNA: TGCAGTGCTAGAAATGGACTAGCGGGTGCGAACACCGGGGAGCTGTTTTTT; CDR3 protein: CSARNGLAGANTGELFF
CDR3 length: 12; V gene: TRBV20-1; D gene: NA; clone size: many; J gene: TRBJ2-1; CDR3 DNA: TGCAGTGCTAGTGCTTCGGGCAATGAGCAGTTCTTC; CDR3 protein: CSASASGNEQFF
CDR3 length: 14; V gene: TRBV12-3/TRBV12-4; D gene: NA; clone size: many; J gene: TRBJ1-5; CDR3 DNA: TGTGCCAGCAGTTTTGCCGGGGACACTCAGCCCCAGCATTTT; CDR3 protein: CASSFAGDTQPQHF
CDR3 length: 14; V gene: TRBV7-6; D gene: NA; clone size: NA; J gene: TRBJ1-4; CDR3 DNA: TGTGCCAGCACCCCGACCGGGAGGAGTGAAAAACTGTTTTTT; CDR3 protein: CASTPTGRSEKLFF
CDR3 length: 15; V gene: TRBV28; D gene: TRBD1; clone size: NA; J gene: TRBJ1-1; CDR3 DNA: TGTGCCAGCAGTTTCGTACAGGGGACGCGCACTGAAGCTTTCTTT; CDR3 protein: CASSFVQGTRTEAFF
CDR3 length: 13; V gene: TRBV3-1; D gene: NA; clone size: many; J gene: TRBJ2-1; CDR3 DNA: TGTGCCAGCAGCCAACTCGACTACAATGAGCAGTTCTTC; CDR3 protein: CASSQLDYNEQFF
CDR3 length: 15; V gene: TRBV2; D gene: TRBD2; clone size: many; J gene: TRBJ2-2; CDR3 DNA: TGTGCCAGCAGTGCTAGCGGGAGTGGCATCGGGGAGCTGTTTTTT; CDR3 protein: CASSASGSGIGELFF
CDR3 length: 15; V gene: TRBV5-4; D gene: TRBD2; clone size: NA; J gene: TRBJ2-4; CDR3 DNA: TGTGCCAGCAGCTTGGCCTCTAGCGGGAGTAACATTCAGTACTTC; CDR3 protein: CASSLASSGSNIQYF
CDR3 length: 18; V gene: TRBV3-1; D gene: TRBD2; clone size: NA; J gene: TRBJ2-3; CDR3 DNA: TGTACCATCAGTCCGCGGACTAGCGGGCTAGGAATCACAGATACGCAGTATTTT; CDR3 protein: CTISPRTSGLGITDTQYF